This TCR beta chain was observed in a study of T cell repertoires in ileal Crohn's disease. This CDR3 is 16 amino acids long. Per the germline V gene, CDR1 is MGHDK and CDR2 is SYGVNS. V lost 3 bases and J lost 2, with 11 bases in between. TCRB immunosequencing input was roughly 500 nanograms of biopsy DNA per sample. Profiling relied on immunoSEQ multiplex PCR, and the TCRdb table lists in-frame clones only, not all of them. The sample yields 14,000 or so clones, less than 90% seen once. Sequenced sample: ileal tissue. J is TRBJ2-6 and V is TRBV25-1, with a possible D match to TRBD2 (6 bases). This sequence originates from an adult with Crohn's disease. CDR3 in amino acids: CASSDFGGTGANVLTF. CDR3 DNA: TGTGCCAGCAGTGATTTTGGGGGGACTGGGGCCAACGTCCTGACTTTC.